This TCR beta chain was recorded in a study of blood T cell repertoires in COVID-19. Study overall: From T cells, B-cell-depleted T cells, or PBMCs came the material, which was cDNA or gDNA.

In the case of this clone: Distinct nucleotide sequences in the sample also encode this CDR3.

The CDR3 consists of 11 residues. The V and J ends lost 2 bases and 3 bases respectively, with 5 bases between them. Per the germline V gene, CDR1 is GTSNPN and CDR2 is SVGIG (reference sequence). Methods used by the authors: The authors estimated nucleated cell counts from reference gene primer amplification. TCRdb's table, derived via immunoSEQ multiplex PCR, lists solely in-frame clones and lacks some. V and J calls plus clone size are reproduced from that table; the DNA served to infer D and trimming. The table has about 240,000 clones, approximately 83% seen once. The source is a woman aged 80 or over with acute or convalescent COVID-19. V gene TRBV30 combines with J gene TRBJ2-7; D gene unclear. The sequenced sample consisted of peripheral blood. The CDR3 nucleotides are TGTGCCTGGAGTACCGGCTACGAGCAGTACTTC. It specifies CAWSTGYEQYF. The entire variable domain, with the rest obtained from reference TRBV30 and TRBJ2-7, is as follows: SQTIHQWPATLVQPVGSPLSLECTVEGTSNPNLYWYRQAAGRGLQLLFYSVGIGQISSEVPQNLSASRPQDRQFILSSKKLLLSDSGFYLCAWSTGYEQYFGPGTRLTVT.